These 5 T cell receptor beta chains were all obtained from the same sample, sequenced in a study of CXCR3-negative and CXCR3-positive naive CD8 T cells. The study made its TRB cDNA libraries by 5' RACE, adding UMI labels. TCRdb reprocessed the 5' RACE reads and reports one entry per CDR3 protein, with no DNA. The sample table sets out about 5,700 distinct CDR3 sequences. Notes on the study in general: The TRB CDR3s that CXCR3-positive naive cells carried were more hydrophobic than those of CXCR3-negative naive cells.

These receptors' targets are unknown. The source material was naive CXCR3+ CD8+ T cells from blood. This sample's subset: CD45RO-CCR7+CD27+CD95- naive CD8+ T cells expressing CXCR3 (TNR3+). These receptors were collected from a human donor in good health. Some clones in this sample may be carry-over from other donors' samples.

By frequency, this clonotype registers medium-sized. The V gene is TRBV6-2 or TRBV6-3, the J gene TRBJ2-7; TCRdb calls TRBD2, which cannot be checked without DNA. The CDR3 length is 13 residues. CDR1 MNHEY and CDR2 SVGEGT come from the germline V gene. The CDR3 protein is CASSYSWTSEQYF.

Its frequency marks this clonotype as medium-sized. V and J are TRBV29-1 and TRBJ2-1. Germline lookup yields CDR1 SQVTM and CDR2 ANQGSEA. CDR3 length: 16 amino acids. CDR3: CSVEGQEVSSYNEQFF.

This sequence joins TRBV23-1 and TRBJ2-7; TCRdb gives TRBD2 as the D gene, but with no DNA this cannot be confirmed. TRBV23-1 carries the ORF label, with uncertain function. The CDR3 covers 13 residues. CDR3 loop: CASSSPPRSEQYF.

This clonotype is deemed medium-sized by its frequency. The chain couples TRBV10-3 to TRBJ2-3; TCRdb names TRBD2, which stays unverified in the absence of DNA. The CDR3 contains 16 residues. Germline CDR1 ENHRY, CDR2 SYGVKD. The CDR3 is CASIGEMVYGTDTQYF.

Measured by frequency, this clonotype is medium-sized. The rearrangement joins TRBV6-6 to TRBJ2-2; the D gene TCRdb calls, TRBD1, cannot be checked with no DNA. There are 16 residues in the CDR3. Germline lookup yields CDR1 MNHNY and CDR2 SVGAGI (reference sequence). The CDR3 protein is CASSLSQFGGTGELFF.